This passage covers 21 T cell receptor beta chains from one sample sequenced in a study of blood T cell repertoires in COVID-19. The method was immunoSEQ multiplex PCR; TCRdb's version includes in-frame clones alone and lacks a portion of them. The sample includes 150,000 or so clones, around 86% of them seen just once. Sequencing was done on a sample of peripheral blood. These TCRs come from a human donor in a cohort sampled during active COVID-19.

The chain has TRBV10-3 and TRBJ2-2; TRBD2 aligns across 9 bases. V lost 4 bases and J lost 3; bases outside the gene matches: 12. CDR1 is ENHRY, CDR2 SYGVKD, per germline. This CDR3 is built from 18 residues. This chain's CDR3 is CAISGFSGRGGDTGELFF. The CDR3, as DNA: TGTGCCATCAGTGGGTTTAGCGGGAGAGGAGGGGACACCGGGGAGCTGTTTTTT.

This chain links TRBV5-1 with TRBJ2-5, with a tentative D call TRBD2 (6 bases). V was trimmed by 2 bases and J by 2 bases, leaving 10 bases between them. The CDR3 extends over 14 amino acids. Germline V gene sequence: CDR1 SGHRS, CDR2 YFSETQ. CDR3 in amino acids: CASSFAGRQETQYF. The CDR3 DNA reads as TGCGCCAGCAGCTTTGCGGGACGGCAAGAGACCCAGTACTTC.

V usage is TRBV5-4 and J usage is TRBJ2-3; D is perhaps TRBD2 (6 bases). Germline assignment: CDR1 SGHNT and CDR2 YYREEE (reference sequence). The CDR3 contains 17 residues. Trimming pared 1 base from V and 1 base from J, leaving 16 bases between. The CDR3 loop is CASSLKSKGGGTDTQYF. The CDR3 bases are TGTGCCAGCAGCTTGAAGTCTAAGGGAGGAGGCACAGATACGCAGTATTTT. Using reference TRBV5-4 and TRBJ2-3 for the parts outside the CDR3, the full variable domain is ETGVTQSPTHLIKTRGQQVTLRCSSQSGHNTVSWYQQALGQGPQFIFQYYREEENGRGNFPPRFSGLQFPNYSSELNVNALELDDSALYLCASSLKSKGGGTDTQYFGPGTRLTVL.

The chain is built from TRBV3-1 (or the pseudogene TRBV3-2) and TRBJ1-2; D not resolved. CDR1 is LGHDT and CDR2 is YNNKEL in the germline V gene (reference sequence). This CDR3 is 16 amino acids long. V shed 4 bases and J shed 4 bases, with 19 bases lying between them. DNA for the CDR3: TGTGCCAGCAGCCTAAGCATTGGAGGGATCGGCTATGGCTACACCTTC. This translates into CASSLSIGGIGYGYTF.

The rearrangement uses TRBV29-1 and TRBJ2-2; possibly TRBD1 for D (6 bases). The CDR3 runs to 15 residues. V was shortened by 6 bases and J by 4 bases, with 18 bases between the two germline ends. Germline V gene lookup returns CDR1 SQVTM and CDR2 ANQGSEA. CDR3 DNA: TGCAGCGTCCTAAGGGGGTCAGGCCCCACCGGGGAGCTGTTTTTT. Its translation: CSVLRGSGPTGELFF.

CDR3 coding DNA: TGTGCCAGTAGTCCCGGACAAGGGGGCACAGATACGCAGTATTTT. Its protein is CASSPGQGGTDTQYF. The rearrangement joins TRBV19 to TRBJ2-3; weak D call: TRBD1 (5 bases). Germline V gene lookup returns CDR1 LNHDA and CDR2 SQIVND (reference sequence). The V gene lost 5 bases and the J gene lost 1 base, with 13 bases spanning the gap. The CDR3 runs 15 residues. Together with reference TRBV19 and TRBJ2-3, the CDR3 gives the full variable domain: DGGITQSPKYLFRKEGQNVTLSCEQNLNHDAMYWYRQDPGQGLRLIYYSQIVNDFQKGDIAEGYSVSREKKESFPLTVTSAQKNPTAFYLCASSPGQGGTDTQYFGPGTRLTVL.

This clone has only one observation. The chain carries TRBV7-2 and TRBJ2-1; D is unclear. The length of the CDR3 is 15 residues. With 5 bases removed from V and 2 bases from J, the gap between germline ends came to 13 bases. Germline lookup yields CDR1 SGHTA and CDR2 FQGNSA. For the CDR3, the DNA is TGTGCCAGCAGCCCGCAGATCCTCACCTACAATGAGCAGTTCTTC. It is translated as CASSPQILTYNEQFF.

This CDR3 is CAWNGILTDTQYF. The CDR3 region has the DNA TGTGCCTGGAACGGGATCTTGACAGATACGCAGTATTTT. The gene calls are TRBV30 and TRBJ2-3; a possible D gene is TRBD2 (5 bases). Trimming stripped 4 bases from V and 3 bases from J, with 11 bases between. Germline loops: CDR1 GTSNPN, CDR2 SVGIG (reference sequence). The CDR3 is 13 residues long.

This chain connects TRBV27 to TRBJ2-5; 10 bases match TRBD2. This CDR3 comprises 16 residues. CDR1 is MNHEY, CDR2 SMNVEV, per germline (reference sequence). V lost 3 bases and J lost 4; bases outside the gene matches: 8. The CDR3 nucleotides read TGTGCCAGCAGTTTGATAAGCGGGAGGGCCGGAGAGACCCAGTACTTC. Translating it yields CASSLISGRAGETQYF.

The V call is TRBV7-3, the J call TRBJ2-1, with D possibly TRBD2 on 6 matching bases. Germline V gene data show CDR1 as SGHTA and CDR2 as FQGTGA. The length of the CDR3 is 16 residues. The ends were cut back, 5 bases at V and 3 bases at J, with 17 bases in the middle. The CDR3 sequence is CASSRRRAGSYNEQFF. The CDR3 DNA follows: TGTGCCAGCAGCCGAAGGAGGGCCGGTAGCTACAATGAGCAGTTCTTC. Supplemented by reference TRBV7-3 and TRBJ2-1, the full variable domain reads GAGVSQTPSNKVTEKGKYVELRCDPISGHTALYWYRQSLGQGPEFLIYFQGTGAADDSGLPNDRFFAVRPEGSVSTLKIQRTERGDSAVYLCASSRRRAGSYNEQFFGPGTRLTVL.

V gene TRBV9 combines with J gene TRBJ2-1; the D gene is possibly TRBD1 (5 bases). In germline, CDR1 is SGDLS, CDR2 YYNGEE. The CDR3 totals 14 residues. Trimming left V 0 bases short and J 14 bases short, with 18 bases between. The CDR3 nucleotides are TGTGCCAGCAGCGTAGGATCCAGGGCGGATGAAAAGTTCTTC. Translating it yields CASSVGSRADEKFF.

The rearrangement uses TRBV5-5 and TRBJ2-7, with D unresolved. Germline CDR1 SGHKS, CDR2 YYEKEE (reference sequence). Trimming stripped 0 bases from V and 6 bases from J, with 13 bases between. This CDR3 is built from 14 residues. The CDR3 DNA reads TGTGCCAGCAGCTTGGGTTGGAGCTCTCGCGAGCAGTACTTC. The encoded protein is CASSLGWSSREQYF.

This chain uses TRBV18 with TRBJ1-2; tentatively, D is TRBD1 (5 bases). V dropped 0 bases and J dropped 6 bases, with 17 bases sitting between them. Germline lookup yields CDR1 KGHSH and CDR2 LQKENI. This CDR3 comprises 16 residues. The DNA for the CDR3 is TGTGCCAGCTCACCACCCACGATCTGGGGGGAGGATGGCTACACCTTC. It encodes CASSPPTIWGEDGYTF.

The J gene is TRBJ2-7, the V gene TRBV30; 13 positions match TRBD2. The CDR3 is 14 amino acids. Germline-derived CDR1 and CDR2 are GTSNPN and SVGIG (reference sequence). V lost 4 bases, J lost 4 bases, and 4 bases stayed unmatched. The CDR3 is CAWNGLAGVYEQYF. The CDR3 bases are TGTGCCTGGAACGGACTAGCGGGAGTATACGAGCAGTACTTC.

This clone has only a few counts. The chain employs TRBV29-1 and TRBJ2-7; D possibly corresponds to TRBD1 (6 bases). Germline V gene data show CDR1 as SQVTM and CDR2 as ANQGSEA. The CDR3 runs to 11 residues. V was pared by 7 bases and J by 6 bases, with 13 bases between. The CDR3 nucleotides are TGCAGCGCACAGGGATCGGGCGAGCAGTACTTC. This gives the protein CSAQGSGEQYF.

This clone was seen ten or more times. The CDR3: CASSLGALNTEAFF. CDR3 bases: TGCGCCAGCAGCTTGGGGGCCCTGAACACTGAAGCTTTCTTT. V usage is TRBV5-1 and J usage is TRBJ1-1, with D hard to call. CDR1 SGHRS and CDR2 YFSETQ come from the germline V gene. V lost 0 bases and J lost 0, with 6 bases in between. There are 14 residues in the CDR3.

The V and J genes are TRBV9 and TRBJ2-3; 11 bases align to TRBD1. The ends lost 4 bases at V and 2 bases at J; junction bases unmatched: 6. Per germline, CDR1 SGDLS and CDR2 YYNGEE. This CDR3 has 16 amino acids. CDR3 DNA: TGTGCCAGCAGCTTTGGACAGGGGGCTTTCACAGATACGCAGTATTTT. This encodes CASSFGQGAFTDTQYF.

This sequence joins TRBV6-2 or TRBV6-3 and TRBJ2-1; D is possibly TRBD1 (5 bases). Germline CDR1 and CDR2: MNHEY and SVGEGT. This CDR3 is 16 amino acids long. V was pared by 5 bases and J by 4 bases, with 18 bases between. CDR3 region: CASSAPTDTLYNEQFF. As DNA, the CDR3 is TGTGCCAGCAGTGCTCCGACAGACACCTTATACAATGAGCAGTTCTTC.

CDR3 nucleotides: TGTGCCAGCAGTTTCGGGCTAGCGGGAGCCCGGTACCAAGAGACCCAGTACTTC. It codes for CASSFGLAGARYQETQYF. The chain has TRBV6-2 or TRBV6-3 and TRBJ2-5; 10 bases line up with TRBD2. Germline assignment: CDR1 MNHEY and CDR2 SVGEGT. V shed 4 bases, J shed 0 bases, and the junction held 11 bases outside the gene matches. CDR3 length equals 18 residues.

V usage is TRBV7-2 and J usage is TRBJ2-7; D is possibly TRBD2 (5 bases). V dropped 1 base and J dropped 4 bases, with 11 bases sitting between them. Germline V gene data show CDR1 as SGHTA and CDR2 as FQGNSA. This CDR3 has 14 amino acids. CDR3 DNA: TGTGCCAGCAGCTTAGGAGGGTCCCCTTACGAGCAGTACTTC. Encoded protein: CASSLGGSPYEQYF.

J is TRBJ2-3 and V is TRBV2; D unresolved. The CDR3 contains 14 residues. V gave up 4 bases and J gave up 0 bases, with 8 bases separating them. In germline, CDR1 is SNHLY, CDR2 FYNNEI. In nucleotides, the CDR3 is TGTGCCAGCAGTGTTTCCAGTAGCACAGATACGCAGTATTTT. Its translation: CASSVSSSTDTQYF.